The rows below give T cell receptor beta chains drawn from one sample of a study of blood T cells in healthy people across ages. TCRdb passed the 5' RACE reads through MiXCR, listing each CDR3 protein once. Among about 780,000 distinct CDR3 sequences listed, roughly 25% were seen once. The sample also formed part of further work on T cells of mothers and their children.

Sequenced sample: blood. The source is a boy between 10 and 17 years old in good health. CDR3s include the opening cysteine and the closing phenylalanine or tryptophan. A D gene is named only where the DNA matches it firmly. Part of the rows lack a size; the others show once, few, many or a class for expanded clones.

cdr3_length,clone_size,v_call,j_call,d_call,cdr3_nt,cdr3_aa
14,NA,TRBV7-9,TRBJ1-2,NA,TGTGCCAGCAGTCCCCTCCCAGGGGACTATGGCTACACCTTC,CASSPLPGDYGYTF
18,few,TRBV10-2,TRBJ2-2,TRBD1,TGCGCCAGCAGTGAGTCTATTAGGGGGACAGCGAACACCGGGGAGCTGTTTTTT,CASSESIRGTANTGELFF
14,few,TRBV7-6,TRBJ2-1,TRBD1,TGTGCCAGCAGCCTTAGGACAGGGCCGGGGGAGCAGTTCTTC,CASSLRTGPGEQFF
11,many,TRBV6-5,TRBJ1-2,NA,TGTGCCAGCACCCGGGGGGATGGCTACACCTTC,CASTRGDGYTF
14,NA,TRBV24-1,TRBJ1-2,NA,TGTGCCACCAGCGGAGGAACAGCCAACTATGGCTACACCTTC,CATSGGTANYGYTF
14,NA,TRBV27,TRBJ1-1,NA,TGTGCCAGCAGTTTGGGGTCGGGAGTGGCTGAAGCTTTCTTT,CASSLGSGVAEAFF
14,few,TRBV7-2,TRBJ2-1,NA,TGTGCCAGCAGCTTACACGGGACGTACAATGAGCAGTTCTTC,CASSLHGTYNEQFF
14,many,TRBV4-1,TRBJ2-1,NA,TGCGCCAGCAGCCAAGGGAGCCTTGGAAAGGAGCAGTTCTTC,CASSQGSLGKEQFF
13,few,TRBV5-1,TRBJ2-5,NA,TGCGCCAGCAGCTTGTCTACGGTGGAGACCCAGTACTTC,CASSLSTVETQYF
14,few,TRBV3-1,TRBJ2-5,NA,TGTGCCAGCAGCCAAAGGGTGGAAGGAGAGACCCAGTACTTC,CASSQRVEGETQYF
15,NA,TRBV3-1,TRBJ2-5,TRBD2,TGTGCCAGCAGCCAAGATCCCCAGGGAGGGGAGACCCAGTACTTC,CASSQDPQGGETQYF
15,few,TRBV10-3,TRBJ1-5,NA,TGTGCCATCACGGGGGAGGGCAATAGCAATCAGCCCCAGCATTTT,CAITGEGNSNQPQHF
14,few,TRBV7-9,TRBJ2-3,NA,TGTGCCAGCAGCTTAGTCCAGGTCACAGATACGCAGTATTTT,CASSLVQVTDTQYF
15,NA,TRBV7-9,TRBJ2-1,TRBD1,TGTGCCAGCAGCCCTACGCGACAGGGGGCGTATGAGCAGTTCTTC,CASSPTRQGAYEQFF
17,few,TRBV5-1,TRBJ1-6,NA,TGCGCCAGCAGCCCTCGGACAACGGACGACGAGAATTCACCCCTCCACTTT,CASSPRTTDDENSPLHF
16,NA,TRBV12-3/TRBV12-4,TRBJ2-2,TRBD2,TGTGCCAGCGTCTTAGGGACTAGCGGGGGGACCGGGGAGCTGTTTTTT,CASVLGTSGGTGELFF
14,once,TRBV7-6,TRBJ2-3,NA,TGTGCCAGCAGCTCCATGACCCCGGGAGATACGCAGTATTTT,CASSSMTPGDTQYF
18,NA,TRBV7-2,TRBJ2-5,TRBD2,TGTGCCAGCAGCTCAGATTATCGGGGGGGCGTTCGGCAAGAGACCCAGTACTTC,CASSSDYRGGVRQETQYF
12,few,TRBV28,TRBJ1-4,TRBD1,TGTGCCAGCAGGGGACAGGGTGAAAAACTGTTTTTT,CASRGQGEKLFF
14,NA,TRBV20-1,TRBJ1-2,NA,TGCAGTGCTAGGCAACAACAGGGAACCTATGGCTACACCTTC,CSARQQQGTYGYTF
15,few,TRBV24-1,TRBJ2-2,TRBD1,TGTGCCACCAACGGACGGGACAGGCCCCCCGGGGAGCTGTTTTTT,CATNGRDRPPGELFF
14,NA,TRBV5-4,TRBJ2-5,NA,TGTGCCAGCGGCACCTGGACAGTACAAGAGACCCAGTACTTC,CASGTWTVQETQYF
14,NA,TRBV4-1,TRBJ2-1,NA,TGCGCCAGCAGCCAAGTCGGACTGGGGAATGAGCAGTTCTTC,CASSQVGLGNEQFF
17,NA,TRBV2,TRBJ2-5,TRBD1,TGTGCCAGCAGGGAGAAAACAGGGGGCCAAAGACGAGAGACCCAGTACTTC,CASREKTGGQRRETQYF
14,NA,TRBV6-6,TRBJ1-2,NA,TGTGCCAGCAGTTACTCGGGGGGCAGCTATGGCTACACCTTC,CASSYSGGSYGYTF
15,NA,TRBV7-9,TRBJ2-7,TRBD1,TGTGCCAGCAGATTCGGACAGGGCTCAACCTACGAGCAGTACTTC,CASRFGQGSTYEQYF
15,few,TRBV7-2,TRBJ2-5,TRBD1,TGTGCCAGCAGCTTCAATACAGGGGACCAAGAGACCCAGTACTTC,CASSFNTGDQETQYF
14,NA,TRBV5-3,TRBJ1-2,NA,TGTGCCAGAAGCGGGGTCAGGAGGAACTATGGCTACACCTTC,CARSGVRRNYGYTF
15,NA,TRBV7-9,TRBJ1-4,NA,TGTGCCAGCAGCTTCCGGACGGGCGGGGATGAAAAACTGTTTTTT,CASSFRTGGDEKLFF